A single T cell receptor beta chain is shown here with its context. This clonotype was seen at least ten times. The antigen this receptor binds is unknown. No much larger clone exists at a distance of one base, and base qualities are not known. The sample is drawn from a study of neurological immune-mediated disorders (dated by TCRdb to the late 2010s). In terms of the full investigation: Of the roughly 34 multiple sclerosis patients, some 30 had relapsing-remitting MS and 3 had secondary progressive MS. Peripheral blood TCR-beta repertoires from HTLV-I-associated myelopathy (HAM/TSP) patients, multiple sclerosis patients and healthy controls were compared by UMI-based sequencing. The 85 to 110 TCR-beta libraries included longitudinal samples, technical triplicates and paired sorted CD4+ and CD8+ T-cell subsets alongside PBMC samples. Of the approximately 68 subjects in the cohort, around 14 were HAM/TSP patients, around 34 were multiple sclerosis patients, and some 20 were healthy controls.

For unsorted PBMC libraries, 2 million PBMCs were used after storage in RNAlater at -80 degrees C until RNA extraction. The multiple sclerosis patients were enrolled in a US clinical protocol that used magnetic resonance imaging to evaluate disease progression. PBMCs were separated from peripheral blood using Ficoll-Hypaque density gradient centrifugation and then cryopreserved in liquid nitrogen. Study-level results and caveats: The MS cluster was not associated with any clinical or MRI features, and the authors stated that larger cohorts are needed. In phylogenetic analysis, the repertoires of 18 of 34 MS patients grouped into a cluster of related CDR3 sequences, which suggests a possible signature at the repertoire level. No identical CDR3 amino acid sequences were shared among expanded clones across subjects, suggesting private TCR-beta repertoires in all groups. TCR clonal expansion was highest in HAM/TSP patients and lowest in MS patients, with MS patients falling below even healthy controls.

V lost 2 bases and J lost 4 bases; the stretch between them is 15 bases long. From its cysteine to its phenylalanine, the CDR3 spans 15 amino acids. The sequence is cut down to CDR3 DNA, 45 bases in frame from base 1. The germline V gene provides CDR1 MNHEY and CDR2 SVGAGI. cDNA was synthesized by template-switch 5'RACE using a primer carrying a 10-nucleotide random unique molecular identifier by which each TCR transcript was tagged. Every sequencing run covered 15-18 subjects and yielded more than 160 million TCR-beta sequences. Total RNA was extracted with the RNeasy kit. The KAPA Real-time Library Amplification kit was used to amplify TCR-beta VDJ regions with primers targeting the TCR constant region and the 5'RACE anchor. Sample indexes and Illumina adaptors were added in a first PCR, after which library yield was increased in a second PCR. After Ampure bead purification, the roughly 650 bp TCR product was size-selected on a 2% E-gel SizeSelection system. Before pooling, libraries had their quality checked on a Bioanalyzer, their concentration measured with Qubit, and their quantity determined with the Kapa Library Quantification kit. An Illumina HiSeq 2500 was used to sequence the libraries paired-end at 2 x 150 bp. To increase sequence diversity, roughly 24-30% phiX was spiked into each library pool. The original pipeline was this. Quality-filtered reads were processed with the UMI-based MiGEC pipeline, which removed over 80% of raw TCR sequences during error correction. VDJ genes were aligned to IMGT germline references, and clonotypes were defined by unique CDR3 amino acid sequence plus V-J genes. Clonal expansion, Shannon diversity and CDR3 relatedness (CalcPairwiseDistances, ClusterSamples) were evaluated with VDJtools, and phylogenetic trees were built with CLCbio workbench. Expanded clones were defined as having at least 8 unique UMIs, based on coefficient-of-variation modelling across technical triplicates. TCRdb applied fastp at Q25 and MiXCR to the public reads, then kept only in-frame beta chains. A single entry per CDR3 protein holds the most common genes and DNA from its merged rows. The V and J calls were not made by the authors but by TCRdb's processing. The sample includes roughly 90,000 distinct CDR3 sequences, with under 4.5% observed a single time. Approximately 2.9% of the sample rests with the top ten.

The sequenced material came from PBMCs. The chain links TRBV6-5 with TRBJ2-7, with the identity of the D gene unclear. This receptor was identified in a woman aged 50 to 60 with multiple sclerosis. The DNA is TGTGCCAGCAGTTACGACTCAGGCCTTTCTTACGAGCAGTACTTC. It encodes CASSYDSGLSYEQYF.